The entry below describes one T cell receptor (beta chain). This sample was taken from a study of blood T cell repertoires in COVID-19. Study-wide background: COVID-19 samples, acute and convalescent, were from the United States, Italy and Spain.

Per the germline V gene, CDR1 is MDHEN and CDR2 is SYDVKM. The CDR3 runs to 11 residues. Germline trimming cut 11 bases from V and 5 bases from J; bases unmatched to any gene: 6. This table comes from immunoSEQ multiplex PCR, and its TCRdb copy is limited to in-frame clones, with some not included. This table has about 350,000 clones, 85% to 90% appearing once. Sequenced material: peripheral blood. The receptor was isolated from a woman between 65 and 79 years old with COVID-19, enrolled during active disease. The gene calls are TRBV28 and TRBJ2-7, with 7 bases aligning to TRBD2. The CDR3 DNA reads as TGTGCCTCCCGGGACTACAACGAGCAGTACTTC. Translated, it gives CASRDYNEQYF.